Listed here are 7 T cell receptor beta chains from one sample, sequenced in a study of T-cell memory formation after mild COVID-19. TCRdb processed the 5' RACE reads anew with MiXCR; each CDR3 protein has one entry. Here the sample spans hundreds of thousands of distinct CDR3 sequences, about a sixth being singletons. Sequences were obtained from PBMCs or a T cell subset sorted from them (not recorded which). These receptors originate from a man between 18 and 29 years old who had mild COVID-19 (a few samples of this study predate the infection). Cell type and time point are not known.

The rearrangement joins TRBV20-1 to TRBJ2-5; 7 bases are a match to TRBD1. The V gene's germline CDR1 is DFQATT and CDR2 SNEGSKA (reference sequence). The CDR3 extends over 12 amino acids. CDR3 nucleotide sequence: TGCAGCCGATGGGGACAGCAAGAGACCCAGTACTTC. It translates to CSRWGQQETQYF.

The genes are TRBV18 and TRBJ1-2; weak D call: TRBD1 (5 bases). The CDR3 spans 14 residues. The germline V and J ends were trimmed by 1 base and 6 bases, with 12 bases remaining between them. Germline V lookup: CDR1 KGHSH, CDR2 LQKENI. CDR3 loop: CASSPLGQGDGYTF. CDR3 in DNA: TGTGCCAGCTCACCACTTGGGCAGGGAGATGGCTACACCTTC.

This clonotype has a count of ten or more. CDR3 amino acids: CSVAQGGREQYF. The CDR3 bases are TGCAGCGTTGCTCAAGGGGGCCGTGAGCAGTACTTC. The J gene is TRBJ2-7, the V gene TRBV29-1; 7 positions agree with TRBD1. The CDR3 spans 12 residues. CDR1 is SQVTM, CDR2 ANQGSEA, per germline. J was trimmed by 7 bases and V by 4 bases; bases with no gene match: 7.

Only a few counts were recorded for this clonotype. The chain recombines TRBV6-5 with TRBJ1-2; TRBD1 is a possible D gene (5 bases). The CDR3 totals 14 residues. From germline, CDR1 is MNHEY and CDR2 SVGAGI. Trimming removed 4 bases at V and 4 bases at J, with 13 bases between. The CDR3 DNA reads as TGTGCCAGCAGTTCCCCGGTTGGGGGCTATGGCTACACCTTC. This gives the protein CASSSPVGGYGYTF.

This clonotype was counted ten times or more. The chain carries TRBV27 and TRBJ2-7; D is perhaps TRBD1 (5 bases). This CDR3 comprises 14 residues. Germline V CDR1 and CDR2: MNHEY, SMNVEV (reference sequence). The V gene lost 4 bases and the J gene lost 2 bases, with 12 bases spanning the gap. Written as DNA, the CDR3 is TGTGCCAGCAGTTGGGCAGGGCCCACCTACGAGCAGTACTTC. Encoded protein: CASSWAGPTYEQYF.

V usage is TRBV6-5 and J usage is TRBJ2-3, with TRBD1 matching 7 bases. Germline V gene lookup returns CDR1 MNHEY and CDR2 SVGAGI. The V gene end was trimmed by 4 bases and the J gene end by 0 bases; junction bases not matched to a gene: 1. CDR3 length equals 14 residues. The CDR3, as DNA: TGTGCCAGCAGTTGGGACAGAAGCACAGATACGCAGTATTTT. It specifies CASSWDRSTDTQYF.

This clonotype was found a few times. The chain is built from TRBV12-3 or TRBV12-4 and TRBJ1-3; possibly TRBD1 for D (5 bases). Trimming pared 5 bases from V and 3 bases from J, leaving 14 bases between. This CDR3 has 15 residues. DNA for the CDR3: TGTGCCAGCAGTGGGCAGGGTTTTGTTGGAAACACCATATATTTT. Its protein product is CASSGQGFVGNTIYF.